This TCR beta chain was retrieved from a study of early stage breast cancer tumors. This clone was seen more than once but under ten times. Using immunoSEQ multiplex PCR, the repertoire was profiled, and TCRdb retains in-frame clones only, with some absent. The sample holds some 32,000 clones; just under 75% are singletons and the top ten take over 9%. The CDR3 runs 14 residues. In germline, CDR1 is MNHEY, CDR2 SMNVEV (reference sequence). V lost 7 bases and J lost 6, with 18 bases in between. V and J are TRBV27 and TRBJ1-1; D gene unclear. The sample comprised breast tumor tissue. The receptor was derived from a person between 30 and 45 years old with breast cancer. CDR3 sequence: CASTQAEGKAEAFF. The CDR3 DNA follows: TGTGCCAGCACCCAAGCGGAAGGGAAGGCTGAAGCTTTCTTT.